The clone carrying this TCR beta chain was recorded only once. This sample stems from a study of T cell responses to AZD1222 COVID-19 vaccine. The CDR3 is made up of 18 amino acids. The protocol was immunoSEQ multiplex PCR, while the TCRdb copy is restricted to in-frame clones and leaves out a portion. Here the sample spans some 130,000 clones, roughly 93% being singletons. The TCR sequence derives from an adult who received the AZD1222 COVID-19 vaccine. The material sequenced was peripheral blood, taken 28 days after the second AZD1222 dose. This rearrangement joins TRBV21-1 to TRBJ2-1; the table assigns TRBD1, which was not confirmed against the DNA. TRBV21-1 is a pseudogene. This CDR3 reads CASSKGTGDGSSYNEQFF. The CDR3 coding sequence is TGTGCCAGCAGCAAAGGGACAGGGGATGGGAGCTCCTACAATGAGCAGTTCTTC.